The TCR beta chain described here comes from a study of T cell responses to AZD1222 COVID-19 vaccine. General study points: Donor demographics were predominantly white British with a female majority; clonal diversity may be underestimated.

Using immunoSEQ multiplex PCR, the repertoire was profiled, and TCRdb retains in-frame clones only, with some absent. Of 150,000 or so clones detected, roughly 90% appear once; the ten largest clones hold about 4.2%. A word on this clone: Its antigen is still unknown.

CDR1 and CDR2 from the germline V gene are MNHEY and SMNVEV (reference sequence). The CDR3 is 14 amino acids. V was shortened by 3 bases and J by 5 bases, with 13 bases between the two germline ends. The genes are TRBV27 and TRBJ2-5; D call uncertain. The starting material was peripheral blood, obtained on day 0 of AZD1222 vaccination. The receptor comes from an adult in good health. The CDR3 DNA is TGTGCCAGCAGTTTCCTAGGGCCACGGGAGACCCAGTACTTC. The encoded protein is CASSFLGPRETQYF.